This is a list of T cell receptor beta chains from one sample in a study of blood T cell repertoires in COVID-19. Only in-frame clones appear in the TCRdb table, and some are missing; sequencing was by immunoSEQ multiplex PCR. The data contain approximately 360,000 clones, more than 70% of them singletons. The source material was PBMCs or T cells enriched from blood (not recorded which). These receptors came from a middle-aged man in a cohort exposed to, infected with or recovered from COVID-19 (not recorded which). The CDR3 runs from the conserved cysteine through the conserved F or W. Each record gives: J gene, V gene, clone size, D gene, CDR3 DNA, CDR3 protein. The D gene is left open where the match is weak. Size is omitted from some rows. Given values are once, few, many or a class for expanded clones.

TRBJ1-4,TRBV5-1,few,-,TGCGCCAGCAGCGAACAAGTCGACAGCAGAAAACTGTTTTTT,CASSEQVDSRKLFF
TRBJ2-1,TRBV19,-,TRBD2,TGTGCCAGTAGCCGGACCGGGACTAGCAGCTACAATGAGCAGTTCTTC,CASSRTGTSSYNEQFF
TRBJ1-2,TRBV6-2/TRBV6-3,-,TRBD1,TGTGCCAGCAGTGACGACAGGGGCCGAACCTATGGCTACACCTTC,CASSDDRGRTYGYTF
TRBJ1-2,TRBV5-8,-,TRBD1,TGTGCCAGCAGCTTTACAGGGGCCTATGGCTACACCTTC,CASSFTGAYGYTF
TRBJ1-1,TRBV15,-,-,TGTGCCACCAGCAGACTGGCCACTGAAGCTTTCTTT,CATSRLATEAFF
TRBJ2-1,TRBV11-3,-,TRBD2,TGTGCCAGCAGCTTGGGGTGGACTAGCGGCCGGGATGAGCAGTTCTTC,CASSLGWTSGRDEQFF
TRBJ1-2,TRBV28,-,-,TGTGCCAGCAGTCCTCCGGGACACCGTAACTATGGCTACACCTTC,CASSPPGHRNYGYTF
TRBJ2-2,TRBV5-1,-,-,TGCGCCAGCAGCTTGCCAGTAACAAACACCGGGGAGCTGTTTTTT,CASSLPVTNTGELFF
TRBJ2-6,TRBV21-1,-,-,TGTGCCAGCAGCCCCCGGGACAGGGCTTGCGGGGCCAACGTCCTGACTTTC,CASSPRDRACGANVLTF
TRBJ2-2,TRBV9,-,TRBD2,TGTGCCAGCAGCGTAGGCAGCGGGGCGGGTACCGGGGAGCTGTTTTTT,CASSVGSGAGTGELFF
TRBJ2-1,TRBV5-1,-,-,TGCGCCAGCAGCTGGGACACGGAATCTGAGCAGTTCTTC,CASSWDTESEQFF
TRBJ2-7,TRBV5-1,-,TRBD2,TGCGCCAGCAGCTTGGGGTTGGCGGGAGGGCCGCCTTACGAGCAGTACTTC,CASSLGLAGGPPYEQYF
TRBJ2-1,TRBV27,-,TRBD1,TGTGCCAGCAGTTTCAACAGGGGTGGGAATGAGCAGTTCTTC,CASSFNRGGNEQFF
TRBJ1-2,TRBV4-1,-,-,TGCGCCAGCAGCCAAGAGGGCAGGGGCTATGGCTACACCTTC,CASSQEGRGYGYTF
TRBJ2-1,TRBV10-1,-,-,TGCGCCAGCAGTGATGACAGTTATGAGCAGTTCTTC,CASSDDSYEQFF
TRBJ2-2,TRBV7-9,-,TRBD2,TGTGCCAGCAGCTTAGGAGGCGGTGGACTAGCGGGATTAGAGCTGTTTTTT,CASSLGGGGLAGLELFF
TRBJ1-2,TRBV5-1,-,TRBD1,TGCGCCAGCAGCGCCTACAGGGGCACGAACTATGGCTACACCTTC,CASSAYRGTNYGYTF
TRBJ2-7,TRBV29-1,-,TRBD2,TGCAGCGCGTTCAGGGCGGGGGCCTACGAGCAGTACTTC,CSAFRAGAYEQYF
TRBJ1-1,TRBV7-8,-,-,TGTGCCAGCAGCTGGATAACAGGGCTGCAAATGAACACTGAAGCTTTCTTT,CASSWITGLQMNTEAFF
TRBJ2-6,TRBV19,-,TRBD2,TGTGCCAGTAGTTCATGGACTAGCGGGAGGGTAGCTGGGGCCAACGTCCTGACTTTC,CASSSWTSGRVAGANVLTF
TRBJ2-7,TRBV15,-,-,TGTGCCACCAGTCGGCGGCAGAACTCCTACGAGCAGTACTTC,CATSRRQNSYEQYF
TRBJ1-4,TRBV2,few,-,TGTGCCAGCAGTGAACGGGGGTCTAGTGAAAAACTGTTTTTT,CASSERGSSEKLFF
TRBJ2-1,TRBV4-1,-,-,TGCGCCAGCAGCCGATTCGGGGATATGGTTTACAATGAGCAGTTCTTC,CASSRFGDMVYNEQFF
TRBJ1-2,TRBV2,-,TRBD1,TGTGCCAGCAGATCCTTACAGGGGGCGATTGGCTACACCTTC,CASRSLQGAIGYTF
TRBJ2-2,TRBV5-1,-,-,TGCGCCAGCAAAGGGGCCGCATCGAACACCGGGGAGCTGTTTTTT,CASKGAASNTGELFF
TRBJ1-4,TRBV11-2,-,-,TGTGCCAGCAGCTCCTCCCCCCCCAGGCAGTTTTTT,CASSSSPPRQFF
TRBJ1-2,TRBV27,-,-,TGTGCCAGTAGGGCAGGGGACTATGGCTACACCTTC,CASRAGDYGYTF
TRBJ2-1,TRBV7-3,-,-,TGTGCCAGCAGCCGTGGGGGCGCCTACAATGAGCAGTTCTTC,CASSRGGAYNEQFF
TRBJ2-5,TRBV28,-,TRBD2,TGTGCCAGCAGTCCGTACGGGACTAGGGAGAAGACCCAGTACTTC,CASSPYGTREKTQYF
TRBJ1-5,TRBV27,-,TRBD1,TGTGCCAGCAGTTCTGAACAGGGGAGGAATCAGCCCCAGCATTTT,CASSSEQGRNQPQHF
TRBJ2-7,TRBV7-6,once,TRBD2,TGTGCCAGCAGCCCTAGCGGGAGCAACGAGCAGTACTTC,CASSPSGSNEQYF
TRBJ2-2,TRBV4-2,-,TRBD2,TGTGCCAGCAGCCAAGCGGCGGGAGCCGGCACCGGGGAGCTGTTTTTT,CASSQAAGAGTGELFF
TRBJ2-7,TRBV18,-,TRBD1,TGTGCCAGCTCATTCTTATACCCGGGACAGGGATACGAGCAGTACTTC,CASSFLYPGQGYEQYF
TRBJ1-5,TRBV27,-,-,TGTGCCAGCAATGTAGGGGGAAGTCAGCCCCAGCATTTT,CASNVGGSQPQHF
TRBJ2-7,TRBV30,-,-,TGTGCCTGGAGTGCCCGGAGTGCCTACGAGCAGTACTTC,CAWSARSAYEQYF
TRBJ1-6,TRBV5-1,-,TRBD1,TGCGCCAGCAGCCCGGACAGGGGCGGGTCACCCCTCCACTTT,CASSPDRGGSPLHF
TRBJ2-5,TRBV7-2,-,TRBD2,TGTGCCAGCAGCTTCCAGCGGGAGGGCCCTTGGGGAGAGACCCAGTACTTC,CASSFQREGPWGETQYF
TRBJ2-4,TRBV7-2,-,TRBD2,TGTGCCAGCAGCTTAGCTGAGAGCGGGAGGTCGGTCAAAAACATTCAGTACTTC,CASSLAESGRSVKNIQYF
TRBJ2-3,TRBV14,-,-,TGTGCCAGCAGCGCCCCCCAGGGACTTCTCGTAACAGATACGCAGTATTTT,CASSAPQGLLVTDTQYF
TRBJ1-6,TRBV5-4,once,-,TGTGCCAGCAGCTTGGTAGCAGGGGCTGGGAATTCACCCCTCCACTTT,CASSLVAGAGNSPLHF
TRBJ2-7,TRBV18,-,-,TGTGCCAGCTCATCCCCGTACGAGCAGTACTTC,CASSSPYEQYF
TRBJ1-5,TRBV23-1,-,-,TGCGCCAGAACAGGGATGGCCCAGCATTTT,CARTGMAQHF
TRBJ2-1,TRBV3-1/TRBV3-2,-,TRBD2,TGTGCCAGCCGGACTAGCGGGTACGATGAGCAGTTCTTC,CASRTSGYDEQFF
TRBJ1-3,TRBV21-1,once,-,TGTGCCAGCAATCTAAGCCTTCACGGGATTGACTCTGGAAACACCATATATTTT,CASNLSLHGIDSGNTIYF
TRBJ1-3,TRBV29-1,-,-,TGCAGCGTTCAGGCAGGGAACGGGAACACCATATATTTT,CSVQAGNGNTIYF
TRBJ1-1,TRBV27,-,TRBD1,TGTGCCAGCAGTTCGGACAGGGCTTACACTGAAGCTTTCTTT,CASSSDRAYTEAFF
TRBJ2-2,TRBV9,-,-,TGTGCCAGCAGCCTAGAGGGGATTATCACCGGGGAGCTGTTTTTT,CASSLEGIITGELFF
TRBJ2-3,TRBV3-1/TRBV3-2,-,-,TGTGCCAGCAGCCAAGGTCTAGCGCCTAGCACAGATACGCAGTATTTT,CASSQGLAPSTDTQYF